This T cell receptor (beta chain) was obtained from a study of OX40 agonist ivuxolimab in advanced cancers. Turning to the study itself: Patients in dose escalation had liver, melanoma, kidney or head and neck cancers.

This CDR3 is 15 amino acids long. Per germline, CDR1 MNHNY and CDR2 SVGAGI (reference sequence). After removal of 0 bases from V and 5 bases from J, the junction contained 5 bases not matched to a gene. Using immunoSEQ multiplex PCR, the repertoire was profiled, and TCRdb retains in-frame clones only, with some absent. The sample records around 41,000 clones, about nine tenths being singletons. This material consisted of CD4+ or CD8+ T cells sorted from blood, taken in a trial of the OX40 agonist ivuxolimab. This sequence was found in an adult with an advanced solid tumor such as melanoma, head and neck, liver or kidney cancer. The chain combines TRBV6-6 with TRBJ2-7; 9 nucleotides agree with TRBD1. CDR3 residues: CASSYSGQGTDEQYF. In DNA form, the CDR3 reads TGTGCCAGCAGTTACTCGGGACAGGGTACCGACGAGCAGTACTTC.